A selection of T cell receptor beta chains follows, all from one sample in a study of blood T cell repertoires in COVID-19. Assay: immunoSEQ multiplex PCR; the TCRdb copy retains only in-frame clones and omits some. This sample has around 130,000 clones, with roughly 88% found just once. Sequencing used peripheral blood. These receptors were taken from a man in his fifties or sixties with active or convalescent COVID-19. CDR3s include the opening cysteine and the closing phenylalanine or tryptophan. A D gene is named only where the DNA matches it firmly. Clone size is stated in some rows and not others, as once, few, many or a class when expanded.

TRBJ1-4 | . | TRBD1 | TRBV11-2 | CASSAGQGVKEKLFF | TGTGCCAGCAGCGCCGGACAGGGTGTAAAGGAAAAACTGTTTTTT
TRBJ2-1 | . | TRBD1 | TRBV6-2/TRBV6-3 | CASSSGTGVMGEQFF | TGTGCCAGCAGCTCCGGGACAGGGGTTATGGGTGAGCAGTTCTTC
TRBJ1-6 | . | . | TRBV5-5 | CASSLTENYNSPLHF | TGTGCCAGCAGCCTGACAGAGAACTATAATTCACCCCTCCACTTT
TRBJ2-1 | . | TRBD2 | TRBV29-1 | CSVPGTSPYNEQFF | TGCAGCGTCCCCGGGACTAGTCCCTACAATGAGCAGTTCTTC
TRBJ2-1 | . | TRBD2 | TRBV19 | CASSRGREGNEQFF | TGTGCCAGTAGTAGGGGAAGGGAGGGGAATGAGCAGTTCTTC
TRBJ2-7 | . | . | TRBV27 | CASSLTGSVYEQYF | TGTGCCAGCAGTTTAACCGGGAGTGTCTACGAGCAGTACTTC
TRBJ1-2 | once | . | TRBV7-2 | CASSLSGVGQYGYTF | TGTGCCAGCAGCTTAAGCGGGGTAGGACAGTATGGCTACACCTTC
TRBJ2-7 | . | TRBD1 | TRBV24-1 | CATSDLRTGGGEQYF | TGTGCCACCAGTGACCTCCGGACAGGGGGCGGCGAGCAGTACTTC
TRBJ2-7 | . | TRBD2 | TRBV7-7 | CASSLGSGIDEQYF | TGTGCTAGCAGCTTGGGTAGCGGGATTGACGAGCAGTACTTC
TRBJ1-1 | . | TRBD1 | TRBV5-5 | CASSPDRGLRGDTEAFF | TGTGCCAGCAGCCCGGACAGGGGGCTGCGTGGGGACACTGAAGCTTTCTTT
TRBJ2-7 | . | TRBD1 | TRBV6-6 | CASSFGQGAGEQYF | TGTGCCAGCAGTTTCGGACAGGGGGCGGGGGAGCAGTACTTC
TRBJ2-7 | . | TRBD1 | TRBV5-1 | CASSLVVGTGIYEQYF | TGCGCCAGCAGCTTGGTCGTTGGGACAGGGATCTACGAGCAGTACTTC
TRBJ2-7 | . | TRBD1 | TRBV27 | CASSLSRTGRREQYF | TGTGCCAGCAGTTTATCTCGGACAGGTCGGAGGGAGCAGTACTTC
TRBJ2-1 | . | . | TRBV3-1/TRBV3-2 | CASSQQVGSSYNEQFF | TGTGCCAGCAGCCAACAGGTCGGATCCTCCTACAATGAGCAGTTCTTC
TRBJ2-7 | . | TRBD2 | TRBV5-4 | CASSLAAGVGYEQYF | TGTGCCAGCAGCTTGGCCGCGGGAGTGGGCTACGAGCAGTACTTC
TRBJ2-7 | . | TRBD2 | TRBV10-1 | CASSESLAGTYEQYF | TGCGCCAGCAGTGAGTCATTAGCGGGCACCTACGAGCAGTACTTC
TRBJ1-6 | . | . | TRBV6-1 | CASSEAGRNSPLHF | TGTGCCAGCAGTGAAGCGGGGCGTAATTCACCCCTCCACTTT
TRBJ2-1 | . | TRBD2 | TRBV5-1 | CASSPRLADSYNEQFF | TGCGCCAGCAGCCCAAGACTAGCGGACTCCTACAATGAGCAGTTCTTC
TRBJ2-5 | . | TRBD1 | TRBV18 | CASSPTGAGETQYF | TGTGCCAGCTCACCAACAGGGGCAGGGGAGACCCAGTACTTC
TRBJ1-6 | few | TRBD1 | TRBV7-2 | CASSPGTGGRGPLHF | TGTGCCAGCAGCCCTGGGACAGGGGGACGTGGTCCCCTCCACTTT
TRBJ2-7 | once | . | TRBV7-8 | CASSLEAGLLVEQYF | TGTGCCAGCAGCTTAGAGGCAGGGCTCTTAGTCGAGCAGTACTTC
TRBJ1-5 | . | . | TRBV24-1 | CATSDAGMGQPQHF | TGTGCCACCAGTGACGCAGGGATGGGTCAGCCCCAGCATTTT
TRBJ2-2 | . | . | TRBV4-3 | CASSLEALGFSGELFF | TGCGCCAGCAGCCTGGAGGCGCTCGGGTTTTCCGGGGAGCTGTTTTTT
TRBJ1-2 | once | . | TRBV11-2 | CASSLDYSPNYGYTF | TGTGCCAGCAGCTTAGATTACAGCCCTAACTATGGCTACACCTTC
TRBJ1-4 | . | . | TRBV28 | CASSLFPGSTNEKLFF | TGTGCCAGCAGTTTATTTCCGGGGTCGACTAATGAAAAACTGTTTTTT
TRBJ2-3 | . | TRBD2 | TRBV7-8 | CASSYSGLYSTDTQYF | TGTGCCAGCAGCTATAGCGGGCTTTATAGCACAGATACGCAGTATTTT
TRBJ2-7 | . | . | TRBV19 | CASSTRPQDEQYF | TGTGCCAGTAGTACCCGTCCTCAGGACGAGCAGTACTTC
TRBJ1-1 | . | TRBD1 | TRBV6-5 | CASSGTVDYTEAFF | TGTGCCAGCAGCGGGACAGTTGATTACACTGAAGCTTTCTTT
TRBJ1-1 | . | . | TRBV6-2/TRBV6-3 | CASSYSSRAEAFF | TGTGCCAGCAGTTACTCGTCCAGGGCTGAAGCTTTCTTT
TRBJ2-7 | . | . | TRBV9 | CASSVGLEISYEQYF | TGTGCCAGCAGCGTTGGCTTGGAGATCTCCTACGAGCAGTACTTC
TRBJ2-3 | once | TRBD1 | TRBV24-1 | CATSDSWDRGLTRPRTDTQYF | TGTGCCACCAGTGATAGTTGGGACAGGGGGCTAACTAGGCCCCGCACAGATACGCAGTATTTT
TRBJ1-1 | . | TRBD1 | TRBV18 | CASSPLQGGTDTEAFF | TGTGCCAGCTCACCCCTACAGGGGGGGACTGACACTGAAGCTTTCTTT
TRBJ1-4 | . | . | TRBV21-1 | CASNEWGGGCEKLFF | TGTGCCAGCAACGAATGGGGGGGAGGCTGTGAAAAACTGTTTTTT
TRBJ1-3 | . | . | TRBV7-9 | CASSLLTKSTSSGNTIYF | TGTGCCAGCAGCTTATTGACGAAGTCAACTAGCTCTGGAAACACCATATATTTT
TRBJ2-4 | . | . | TRBV7-2 | CASSLELGAKNIQYF | TGTGCCAGCAGCTTAGAACTCGGGGCCAAAAACATTCAGTACTTC
TRBJ2-5 | . | TRBD1 | TRBV24-1 | CATSGAGTGKETQYF | TGTGCCACCAGTGGGGCCGGGACAGGGAAAGAGACCCAGTACTTC
TRBJ2-1 | once | TRBD1 | TRBV28 | CASRYGGQGKYNEQFF | TGTGCCAGCAGATACGGAGGACAGGGGAAATACAATGAGCAGTTCTTC
TRBJ1-6 | once | . | TRBV3-1/TRBV3-2 | CASSPLQGNSPLHF | TGTGCCAGCAGCCCTCTTCAGGGCAATTCACCCCTCCACTTT
TRBJ2-7 | few | TRBD2 | TRBV30 | CAWSWASGGYEQYF | TGTGCCTGGAGTTGGGCTAGCGGGGGATACGAGCAGTACTTC
TRBJ2-1 | . | TRBD1 | TRBV29-1 | CSVEDRGTYNEQFF | TGCAGCGTTGAGGACAGGGGCACCTACAATGAGCAGTTCTTC
TRBJ2-2 | . | TRBD1 | TRBV14 | CASSQGQGYTGELFF | TGTGCCAGCAGCCAGGGACAGGGGTACACCGGGGAGCTGTTTTTT
TRBJ1-1 | few | . | TRBV5-1 | CASSPQDNTEAFF | TGCGCCAGCAGCCCACAGGACAACACTGAAGCTTTCTTT
TRBJ1-5 | . | TRBD1 | TRBV4-1 | CASSQDFAQGGGQPQHF | TGCGCCAGCAGCCAAGATTTTGCGCAGGGGGGAGGTCAGCCCCAGCATTTT
TRBJ2-1 | . | TRBD2 | TRBV2 | CASRPTSGIYNEQFF | TGTGCCAGCAGACCGACTAGCGGGATCTACAATGAGCAGTTCTTC
TRBJ2-5 | . | TRBD2 | TRBV5-1 | CASSLRSGSETQYF | TGCGCCAGCAGCTTGAGAAGCGGGAGTGAGACCCAGTACTTC
TRBJ1-2 | . | . | TRBV6-5 | CASSNEGVTLRGYTF | TGTGCCAGCAGTAACGAGGGGGTTACCTTAAGGGGCTACACCTTC
TRBJ2-3 | . | . | TRBV10-3 | CAISEIKDTQYF | TGTGCCATCAGTGAAATAAAAGATACGCAGTATTTT
TRBJ2-2 | . | TRBD1 | TRBV7-2 | CASSLAGTGLTGELFF | TGTGCCAGCAGCTTGGCCGGGACAGGGTTGACCGGGGAGCTGTTTTTT
TRBJ2-3 | . | TRBD1 | TRBV11-2 | CASSFRDRAVDTQYF | TGTGCCAGCAGCTTCCGGGACAGGGCGGTAGATACGCAGTATTTT
TRBJ1-1 | . | . | TRBV28 | CASSADSPGAFF | TGTGCCAGCAGTGCGGACTCCCCCGGGGCTTTCTTT
TRBJ2-7 | once | TRBD1 | TRBV28 | CASSPGTGGPYEQYF | TGTGCCAGCAGTCCCGGGACAGGGGGTCCCTACGAGCAGTACTTC
TRBJ2-2 | . | TRBD1 | TRBV9 | CASSPHPGQGNTGELFF | TGTGCCAGCAGCCCCCACCCGGGACAGGGGAACACCGGGGAGCTGTTTTTT
TRBJ1-1 | few | . | TRBV9 | CASSTGRHPAFF | TGTGCCAGCAGTACCGGGAGACACCCGGCTTTCTTT
TRBJ1-3 | once | . | TRBV6-5 | CASRTGSGNTIYF | TGTGCCAGCAGAACAGGGTCTGGAAACACCATATATTTT
TRBJ2-7 | . | . | TRBV2 | CASLTPRSSGEQYF | TGTGCCAGCCTAACCCCCCGGTCCAGCGGCGAGCAGTACTTC
TRBJ2-3 | . | TRBD2 | TRBV2 | CASSLGLAGGTDTQYF | TGTGCCAGCAGCCTGGGACTAGCGGGCGGCACAGATACGCAGTATTTT
TRBJ2-7 | . | . | TRBV7-2 | CASSSLGQAGEQYF | TGTGCCAGCAGCTCCCTCGGGCAGGCGGGCGAGCAGTACTTC
TRBJ2-7 | . | . | TRBV7-2 | CASSSKVEWTELYEQYF | TGTGCCAGCAGCTCAAAAGTCGAATGGACTGAACTCTACGAGCAGTACTTC
TRBJ2-7 | . | . | TRBV18 | CASSPRRNLYEQYF | TGTGCCAGCTCACCGAGGCGGAATCTCTACGAGCAGTACTTC
TRBJ1-5 | . | TRBD1 | TRBV24-1 | CATSGGQGGNQPQHF | TGTGCCACCAGTGGGGGACAGGGAGGCAATCAGCCCCAGCATTTT